This TCR beta chain was obtained from a study of blood T cell repertoires in COVID-19. Study at large: The origin of the acute and convalescent COVID-19 samples was the United States, Italy and Spain. Sources were T cells, B-cell-depleted T cells, or PBMCs; the material itself was cDNA or gDNA.

Per the study methods: Cell counts per sample came from amplifying reference gene primers. Sequencing was performed with immunoSEQ multiplex PCR; in TCRdb, only in-frame clones are kept and a portion is missing. The D gene and trimming were derived from the DNA, and the V and J assignments and clone size from that table. The table shows fewer than 150,000 clones, with roughly 90% occurring only once. Germline values: CDR1 KGHSH, CDR2 LQKENI. V trimming: 4 bases; J trimming: 6 bases; junction bases outside the gene matches: 16. CDR3 size: 18 residues. The receptor comes from a woman aged 70-85 years who had recovered from COVID-19. The sequenced sample consisted of peripheral blood. V gene TRBV18 combines with J gene TRBJ2-2, with 8 bases aligning to TRBD2. CDR3 in DNA: TGTGCCAGCTCACGAACCGGTGGAGCGGGGGTGTCGGCCGGGGAGCTGTTTTTT. This encodes CASSRTGGAGVSAGELFF.